This entry lists 15 T cell receptor beta chains sequenced from one sample in a study of immune cell composition in non-small cell lung cancer. Assay used: immunoSEQ multiplex PCR; TCRdb lists only in-frame clones, some missing. Of 7,300 or so clones listed, about 78% are singletons. The source material was lung tumor tissue. These receptors were taken from a human donor with non-small cell lung cancer.

The chain is built from TRBV4-3 and TRBJ1-2, with no clear D. With 1 base removed from V and 3 bases from J, the gap between germline ends came to 9 bases. CDR1 and CDR2 (germline): LGHNA, YSLEER. CDR3 length: 14 amino acids. For the CDR3, the DNA is TGCGCCAGCAGCCAAGCACGGACTTACTATGGCTACACCTTC. It codes for CASSQARTYYGYTF.

V usage is TRBV29-1 and J usage is TRBJ1-2; no firm D call. The V end was cut by 3 bases, the J end by 0 bases, with 11 bases between. The CDR3 is 14 amino acids. Germline V gene data show CDR1 as SQVTM and CDR2 as ANQGSEA. The CDR3 loop reads CSVEETTSNYGYTF. As DNA, the CDR3 is TGCAGCGTTGAGGAAACTACTTCTAACTATGGCTACACCTTC.

The chain recombines TRBV6-6 with TRBJ2-7; 8 bases match TRBD1. In germline, CDR1 is MNHNY, CDR2 SVGAGI (reference sequence). V shed 4 bases and J 7 bases; nucleotides not matched to a gene: 12. This CDR3 is 15 amino acids long. The CDR3 DNA follows: TGTGCCAGCAGTTCTAGGACAGGGATTGTGGGAGAGCAGTACTTC. Translation gives CASSSRTGIVGEQYF.

The genes are TRBV5-1 and TRBJ2-5; TRBD1 might be the D (6 bases). V lost 4 bases to trimming and J lost 3 bases, with 16 bases between them. The CDR3 consists of 15 residues. Germline V gene data show CDR1 as SGHRS and CDR2 as YFSETQ. CDR3 residues: CASSIQPQGEETQYF. The CDR3, as DNA: TGCGCCAGCAGCATCCAGCCACAGGGAGAAGAGACCCAGTACTTC.

By share, this clone ranks as medium-sized. V usage is TRBV9 and J usage is TRBJ1-6; the D gene is possibly TRBD1 (6 bases). This CDR3 spans 17 amino acids. V shed 3 bases and J shed 4 bases, with 17 bases lying between them. CDR1 SGDLS and CDR2 YYNGEE come from the germline V gene. This CDR3 reads CASSASGGQTYNSPLHF. The CDR3 DNA is TGTGCCAGCAGCGCCTCCGGGGGGCAAACTTATAATTCACCCCTCCACTTT.

V and J are TRBV7-3 and TRBJ2-1; D is possibly TRBD2 (8 bases). Trimming took 5 bases from V and 6 from J, leaving 23 bases between them. This CDR3 is 17 amino acids long. Germline CDR1 is SGHTA and CDR2 is FQGTGA. The CDR3 is CASSLNRGTAGGNEQFF. The CDR3 nucleotides are TGTGCCAGCAGCCTAAACAGGGGCACCGCGGGGGGCAATGAGCAGTTCTTC.

The chain employs TRBV6-4 and TRBJ1-2; D is unresolved. Trimming took 3 bases from V and 8 from J, leaving 19 bases between them. Germline V gene data show CDR1 as MRHNA and CDR2 as SNTAGT. The CDR3 has 15 amino acids. The CDR3 region is CASSDSVEGSRGYTF. The CDR3 bases are TGTGCCAGCAGTGATTCGGTCGAAGGGAGCCGCGGCTACACCTTC.

This clone has only a few counts. V and J are TRBV9 and TRBJ1-3, with 10 bases that match TRBD1. The CDR3 consists of 16 residues. Germline trimming cut 3 bases from V and 2 bases from J; bases unmatched to any gene: 5. The V gene's germline CDR1 is SGDLS and CDR2 YYNGEE. The CDR3 loop reads CASSEGQGFAGNTIYF. In nucleotides, the CDR3 is TGTGCCAGCAGCGAGGGACAGGGGTTTGCTGGAAACACCATATATTTT.

This chain uses TRBV4-1 with TRBJ1-2; the D is unclear. V lost 0 bases, J lost 4 bases, and 15 bases lay in between. The CDR3 contains 16 residues. Germline V lookup: CDR1 MGHRA, CDR2 YSYEKL. The CDR3 reads CASSQEAVGKLYGYTF. In DNA form, the CDR3 reads TGCGCCAGCAGCCAAGAGGCGGTAGGGAAACTCTATGGCTACACCTTC.

As regards this clone: Compared with germline, one end of the junction differs, possibly owing to a read error. The same CDR3 arises from other DNA sequences in this sample as well. The gene calls are TRBV11-3 and TRBJ1-1, with D perhaps TRBD1 (6 bases). CDR1 is SGHNT and CDR2 is YENEEA in the germline V gene. The CDR3 spans 13 residues. Here the CDR3 reads CASSSYRDTEAFF. The CDR3 nucleotides read TGCGCCAGCAGCTCTTACAGGGACACTGAAGCTTTCTTT. Full variable domain (missing parts from reference TRBV11-3 and TRBJ1-1): EAGVVQSPRYKIIEKKQPVAFWCNPISGHNTLYWYLQNLGQGPELLIRYENEEAVDDSQLPKDRFSAERLKGVDSTLKIQPAELGDSAVYLCASSSYRDTEAFFGQGTRLTVV.

The J gene is TRBJ1-5, the V gene TRBV18, with TRBD1 identical over 10 bases. CDR3 length: 17 residues. V lost 4 bases to trimming and J lost 2 bases; unmatched junction nucleotides: 8. CDR1 is KGHSH, CDR2 LQKENI, per germline. CDR3 sequence reads: CASSRTGTGVGNQPQHF. The CDR3 nucleotides are TGTGCCAGCTCACGCACCGGGACAGGGGTGGGCAATCAGCCCCAGCATTTT.

This chain uses TRBV2 with TRBJ1-4; a possible D gene is TRBD1 (5 bases). This CDR3 has 13 amino acids. Trimming shortened V by 7 bases and J by 8 bases, and 14 bases separated the two germline ends. Looked up from germline, CDR1 is SNHLY and CDR2 is FYNNEI. The CDR3 sequence: CASMTGGEEKLFF. DNA of the CDR3: TGTGCCAGCATGACGGGGGGTGAGGAAAAACTGTTTTTT.

This chain uses TRBV5-4 with TRBJ1-6; no clear D gene. The germline gives CDR1 SGHNT, CDR2 YYREEE (reference sequence). The V and J ends lost 2 bases and 5 bases respectively, with 8 bases between them. The CDR3 consists of 14 residues. In DNA form, the CDR3 reads TGTGCCAGCAGCTTAGGGCAAAATAATTCACCCCTCCACTTT. This encodes CASSLGQNNSPLHF.

The genes are TRBV11-2 and TRBJ1-1, with a possible D match to TRBD1 (5 bases). The ends were cut back, 5 bases at V and 3 bases at J, with 13 bases in the middle. The CDR3 extends over 14 amino acids. Germline loops: CDR1 SGHAT, CDR2 FQNNGV. CDR3 region: CASSTLGGDTEAFF. DNA of the CDR3: TGTGCCAGCAGCACCTTGGGGGGTGACACTGAAGCTTTCTTT.

V usage is TRBV5-6 and J usage is TRBJ2-7; the D gene is possibly TRBD1 (6 bases). The CDR3 spans 17 residues. V was shortened by 3 bases and J by 0 bases, with 19 bases between the two germline ends. Per the germline V gene, CDR1 is SGHDT and CDR2 is YYEEEE. CDR3 in amino acids: CASSYFTGWRFSYEQYF. CDR3 DNA sequence: TGTGCCAGCAGCTACTTTACAGGGTGGAGATTCTCCTACGAGCAGTACTTC.